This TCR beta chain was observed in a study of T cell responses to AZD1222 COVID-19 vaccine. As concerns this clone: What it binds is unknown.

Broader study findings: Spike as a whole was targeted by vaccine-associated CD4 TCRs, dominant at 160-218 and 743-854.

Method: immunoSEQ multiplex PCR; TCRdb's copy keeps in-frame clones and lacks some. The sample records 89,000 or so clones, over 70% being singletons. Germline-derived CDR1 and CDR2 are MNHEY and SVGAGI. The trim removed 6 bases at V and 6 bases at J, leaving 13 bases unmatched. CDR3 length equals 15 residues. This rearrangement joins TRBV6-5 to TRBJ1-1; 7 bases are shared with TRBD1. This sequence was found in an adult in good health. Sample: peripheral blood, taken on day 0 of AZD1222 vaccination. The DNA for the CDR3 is TGTGCCAGCAGGCCGGGACAGCTCCTATCCTCTGAAGCTTTCTTT. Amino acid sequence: CASRPGQLLSSEAFF.